A single T cell receptor (beta chain) is shown here with its context. Its antigen is as yet unknown. Produced via immunoSEQ multiplex PCR; TCRdb's table is partial and in-frame only. The sample records some 2.1 million clones, approximately 95% being singletons. This sample was taken from a study of shared clonotypes between healthy human individuals. As for the study in general: Participating donors consisted of a couple of women and a few men aged 18 to 49. Three plates were used per donor for CD4 naive, three for CD4 memory, two for CD8 naive and one for CD8 memory.

Positive CCR7 selection of CD45RO-negative cells yielded the naive CD8 cells, and terminally differentiated effector memory CD45RA+ cells were excluded. Study outcomes and limitations: Clonotypes shared by all four sorted-subset donors had higher generation probabilities than non-shared clonotypes. Incomplete sequencing of sorted subsets was indicated by rarefaction despite large depth.

The sequence derives from a man aged 18 to 35 in good health. The sequenced sample consisted of naive CD8+ T cells sorted from blood.

CDR3 nucleotide sequence: TGTGCCAGCAGCTCTTTAGGGCAGCGGCGCACAGATACGCAGTATTTT. Translating gives CASSSLGQRRTDTQYF. The chain joins TRBV7-9 to TRBJ2-3; perhaps TRBD2 as D (5 bases). The CDR3 consists of 16 residues. In germline, CDR1 is SEHNR, CDR2 FQNEAQ (reference sequence). Trimming removed 4 bases from V and 1 base from J, with 15 bases in between.